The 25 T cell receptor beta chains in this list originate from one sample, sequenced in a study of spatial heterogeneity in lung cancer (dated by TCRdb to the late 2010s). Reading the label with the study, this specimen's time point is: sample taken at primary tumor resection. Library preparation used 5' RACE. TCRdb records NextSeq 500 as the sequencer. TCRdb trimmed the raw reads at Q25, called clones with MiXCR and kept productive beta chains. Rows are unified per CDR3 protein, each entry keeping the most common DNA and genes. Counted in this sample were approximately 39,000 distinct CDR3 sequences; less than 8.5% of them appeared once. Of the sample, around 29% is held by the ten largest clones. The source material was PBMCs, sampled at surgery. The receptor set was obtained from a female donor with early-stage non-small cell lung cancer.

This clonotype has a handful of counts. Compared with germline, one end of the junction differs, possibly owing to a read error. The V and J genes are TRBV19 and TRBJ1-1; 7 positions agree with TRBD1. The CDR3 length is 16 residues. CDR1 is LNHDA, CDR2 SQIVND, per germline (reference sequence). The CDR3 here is CASSTRPTGLKTEAFF. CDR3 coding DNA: TGTGCCAGTAGTACCCGCCCGACAGGGTTGAAAACTGAAGCTTTCTTT.

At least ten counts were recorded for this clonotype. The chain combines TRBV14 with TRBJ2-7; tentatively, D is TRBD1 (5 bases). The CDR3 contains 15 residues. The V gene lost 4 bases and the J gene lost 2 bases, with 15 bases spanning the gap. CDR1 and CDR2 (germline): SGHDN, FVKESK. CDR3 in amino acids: CASSPAAGLPYEQYF. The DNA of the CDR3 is TGTGCCAGCAGCCCGGCTGCAGGGCTACCCTACGAGCAGTACTTC. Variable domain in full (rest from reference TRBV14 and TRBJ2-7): EAGVTQFPSHSVIEKGQTVTLRCDPISGHDNLYWYRRVMGKEIKFLLHFVKESKQDESGMPNNRFLAERTGGTYSTLKVQPAELEDSGVYFCASSPAAGLPYEQYFGPGTRLTVT.

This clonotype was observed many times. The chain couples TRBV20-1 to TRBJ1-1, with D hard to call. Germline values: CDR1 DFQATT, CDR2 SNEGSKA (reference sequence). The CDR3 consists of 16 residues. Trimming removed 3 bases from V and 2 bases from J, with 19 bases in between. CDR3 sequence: CSASPPGGRANTEAFF. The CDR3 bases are TGCAGTGCTAGCCCCCCGGGAGGGAGGGCAAACACTGAAGCTTTCTTT.

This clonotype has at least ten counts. The CDR3 coding sequence is TGTGCCAGCAGCTACTGGGATTCACCCCTCCACTTT. This translates into CASSYWDSPLHF. The gene calls are TRBV5-8 and TRBJ1-6; no clear D gene. V lost 3 bases and J 8 bases, leaving 6 bases between the germline ends. Germline V gene data show CDR1 as SGHTS and CDR2 as YDEGEE. The CDR3 totals 12 residues. Drawing the rest from reference TRBV5-8 and TRBJ1-6, the complete variable domain is EAGVTQSPTHLIKTRGQQATLRCSPISGHTSVYWYQQALGLGLQFLLWYDEGEERNRGNFPPRFSGRQFPNYSSELNVNALELEDSALYLCASSYWDSPLHFGNGTRLTVT.

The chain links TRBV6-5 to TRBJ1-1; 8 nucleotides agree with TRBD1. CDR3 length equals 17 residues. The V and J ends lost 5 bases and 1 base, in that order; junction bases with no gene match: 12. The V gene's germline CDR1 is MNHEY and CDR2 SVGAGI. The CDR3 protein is CASSPRQTGVENTEAFF. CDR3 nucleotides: TGTGCCAGCAGTCCACGTCAGACAGGGGTCGAGAACACTGAAGCTTTCTTT.

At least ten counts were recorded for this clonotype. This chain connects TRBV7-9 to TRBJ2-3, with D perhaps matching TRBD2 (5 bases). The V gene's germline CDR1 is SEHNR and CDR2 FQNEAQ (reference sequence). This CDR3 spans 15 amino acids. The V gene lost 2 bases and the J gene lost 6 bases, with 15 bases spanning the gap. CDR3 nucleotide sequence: TGTGCCAGCAGCTTATACTCGGACTCGAGCGATACGCAGTATTTT. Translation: CASSLYSDSSDTQYF. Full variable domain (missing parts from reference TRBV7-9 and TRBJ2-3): DTGVSQNPRHKITKRGQNVTFRCDPISEHNRLYWYRQTLGQGPEFLTYFQNEAQLEKSRLLSDRFSAERPKGSFSTLEIQRTEQGDSAMYLCASSLYSDSSDTQYFGPGTRLTVL.

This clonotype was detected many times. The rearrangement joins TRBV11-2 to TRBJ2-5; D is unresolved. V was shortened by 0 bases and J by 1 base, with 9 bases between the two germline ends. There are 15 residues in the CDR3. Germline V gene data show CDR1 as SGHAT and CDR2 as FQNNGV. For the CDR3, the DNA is TGTGCCAGCAGCTTAGATCATACGGGCCAAGAGACCCAGTACTTC. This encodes CASSLDHTGQETQYF.

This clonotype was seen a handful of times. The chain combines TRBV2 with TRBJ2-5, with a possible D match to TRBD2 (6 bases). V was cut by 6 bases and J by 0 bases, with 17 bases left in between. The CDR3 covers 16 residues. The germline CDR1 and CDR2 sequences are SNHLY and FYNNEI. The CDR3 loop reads CASSPNPSSDQETQYF. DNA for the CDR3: TGTGCCAGCAGCCCTAACCCATCTAGCGACCAAGAGACCCAGTACTTC.

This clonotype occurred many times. The CDR3 coding sequence is TGTGCCAGCAGTACTCCCTTAGGACGGGAGGGCCTCTACGAGCAGTACTTC. Translated, it gives CASSTPLGREGLYEQYF. The rearrangement uses TRBV6-2 or TRBV6-3 and TRBJ2-7; TRBD2 matches at 8 bases. Germline values: CDR1 MNHEY, CDR2 SVGEGT. The junction had 15 bases not matched to a gene; V was cut back by 5 bases and J by 3 bases. The CDR3 consists of 17 residues.

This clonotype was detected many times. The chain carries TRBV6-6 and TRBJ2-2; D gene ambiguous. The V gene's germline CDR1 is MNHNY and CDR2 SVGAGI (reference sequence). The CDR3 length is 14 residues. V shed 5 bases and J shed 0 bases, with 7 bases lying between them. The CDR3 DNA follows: TGTGCCAGCAGTGACATCTCGAACACCGGGGAGCTGTTTTTT. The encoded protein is CASSDISNTGELFF.

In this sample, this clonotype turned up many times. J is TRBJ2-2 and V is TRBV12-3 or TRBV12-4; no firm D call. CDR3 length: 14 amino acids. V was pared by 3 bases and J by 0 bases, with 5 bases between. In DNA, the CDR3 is TGTGCCAGCAGTTTGAAGGCGAACACCGGGGAGCTGTTTTTT. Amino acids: CASSLKANTGELFF.

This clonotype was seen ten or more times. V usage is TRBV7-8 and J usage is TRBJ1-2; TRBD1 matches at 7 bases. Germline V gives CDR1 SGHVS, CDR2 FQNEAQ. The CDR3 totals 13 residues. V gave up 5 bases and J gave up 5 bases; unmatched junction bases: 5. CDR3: CASSNLQGYGYTF. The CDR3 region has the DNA TGTGCCAGCAGCAACCTACAGGGGTATGGCTACACCTTC.

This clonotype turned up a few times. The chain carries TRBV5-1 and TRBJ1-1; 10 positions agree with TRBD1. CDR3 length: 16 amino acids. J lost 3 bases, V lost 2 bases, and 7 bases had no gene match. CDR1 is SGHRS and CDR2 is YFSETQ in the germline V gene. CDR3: CASSFQGTGDYTEAFF. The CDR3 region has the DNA TGCGCCAGCAGCTTCCAGGGGACAGGGGATTACACTGAAGCTTTCTTT.

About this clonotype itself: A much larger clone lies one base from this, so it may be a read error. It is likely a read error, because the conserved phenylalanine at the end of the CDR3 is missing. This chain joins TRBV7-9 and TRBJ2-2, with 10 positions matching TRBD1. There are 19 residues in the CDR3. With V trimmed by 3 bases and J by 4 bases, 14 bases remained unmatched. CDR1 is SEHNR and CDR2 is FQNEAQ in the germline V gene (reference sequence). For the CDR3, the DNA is TGTGCCAGCAGCTTTCCCCTTAAGACAGGGGGCGCGGGCACCGGGGAGCTGTTTATT. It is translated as CASSFPLKTGGAGTGELFI.

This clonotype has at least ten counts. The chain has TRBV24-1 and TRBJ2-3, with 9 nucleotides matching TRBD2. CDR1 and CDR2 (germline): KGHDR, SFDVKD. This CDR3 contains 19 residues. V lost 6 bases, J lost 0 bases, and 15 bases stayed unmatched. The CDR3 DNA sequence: TGTGCCACCAGTCGGCGAGCGGGTACTAGCGGGCTAAGCACAGATACGCAGTATTTT. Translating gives CATSRRAGTSGLSTDTQYF.

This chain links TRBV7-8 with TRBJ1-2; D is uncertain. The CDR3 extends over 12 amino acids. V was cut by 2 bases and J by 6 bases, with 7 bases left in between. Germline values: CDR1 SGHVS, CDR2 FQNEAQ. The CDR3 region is CASSLTENGYTF. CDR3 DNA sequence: TGTGCCAGCAGCTTAACAGAGAATGGCTACACCTTC.

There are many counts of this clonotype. CDR3 DNA sequence: TGCGCCAGCAGCTTGGAAGCCAACTTTAATACGCAGTATTTT. Translation: CASSLEANFNTQYF. This sequence joins TRBV5-1 and TRBJ2-3; D gene uncertain. Trimming removed 0 bases at V and 7 bases at J, with 12 bases between. This CDR3 region has 14 residues. In germline, CDR1 is SGHRS, CDR2 YFSETQ.

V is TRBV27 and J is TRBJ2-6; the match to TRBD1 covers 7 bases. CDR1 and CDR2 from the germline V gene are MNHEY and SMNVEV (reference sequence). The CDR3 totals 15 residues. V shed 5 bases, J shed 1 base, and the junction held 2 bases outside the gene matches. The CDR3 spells CASSPGQSGANVLTF. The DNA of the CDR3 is TGTGCCAGCAGTCCGGGACAGTCTGGGGCCAACGTCCTGACTTTC. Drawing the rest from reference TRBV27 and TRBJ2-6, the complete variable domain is EAQVTQNPRYLITVTGKKLTVTCSQNMNHEYMSWYRQDPGLGLRQIYYSMNVEVTDKGDVPEGYKVSRKEKRNFPLILESPSPNQTSLYFCASSPGQSGANVLTFGAGSRLTVL.

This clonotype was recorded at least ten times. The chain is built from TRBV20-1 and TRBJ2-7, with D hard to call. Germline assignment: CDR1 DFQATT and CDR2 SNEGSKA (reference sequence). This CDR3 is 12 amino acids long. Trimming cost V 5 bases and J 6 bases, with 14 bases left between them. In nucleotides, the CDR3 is TGCAGTGCTGCAGGATCCACCAGCGAGCAGTACTTC. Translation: CSAAGSTSEQYF.

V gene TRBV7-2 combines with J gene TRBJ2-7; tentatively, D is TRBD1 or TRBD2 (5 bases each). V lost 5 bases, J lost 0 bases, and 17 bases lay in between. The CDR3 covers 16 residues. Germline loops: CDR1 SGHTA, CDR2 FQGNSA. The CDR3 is CASSTHGTGFSYEQYF. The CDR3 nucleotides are TGTGCCAGCAGCACTCACGGGACGGGGTTCTCCTACGAGCAGTACTTC.

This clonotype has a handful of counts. The CDR3 coding sequence is TGTGCCAGCTCAACGGGACTGATCACCGGGGAGCTGTTTTTT. Translating gives CASSTGLITGELFF. The chain uses TRBV18 and TRBJ2-2; maybe TRBD2 (6 bases). Germline loops: CDR1 KGHSH, CDR2 LQKENI. The CDR3 spans 14 residues. The V gene lost 5 bases and the J gene lost 4 bases, with 11 bases spanning the gap.

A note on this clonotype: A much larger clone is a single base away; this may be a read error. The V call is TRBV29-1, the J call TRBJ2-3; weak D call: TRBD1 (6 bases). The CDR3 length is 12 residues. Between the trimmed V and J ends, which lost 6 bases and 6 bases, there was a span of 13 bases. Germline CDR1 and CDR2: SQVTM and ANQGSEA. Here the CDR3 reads CSVRQESDTQYF. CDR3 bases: TGCAGCGTGCGACAGGAATCGGATACGCAGTATTTT.

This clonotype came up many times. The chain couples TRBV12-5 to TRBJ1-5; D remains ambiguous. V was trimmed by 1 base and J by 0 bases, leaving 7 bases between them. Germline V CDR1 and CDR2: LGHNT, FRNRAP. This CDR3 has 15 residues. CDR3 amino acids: CASGLEEYSNQPQHF. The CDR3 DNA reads TGTGCTAGTGGTTTGGAAGAGTATAGCAATCAGCCCCAGCATTTT.

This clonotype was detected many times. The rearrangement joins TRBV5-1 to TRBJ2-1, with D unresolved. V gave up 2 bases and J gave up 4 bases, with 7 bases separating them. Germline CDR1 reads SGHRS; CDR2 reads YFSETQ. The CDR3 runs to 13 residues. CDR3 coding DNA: TGCGCCAGCAGCTTTAGTTGGTACAATGAGCAGTTCTTC. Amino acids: CASSFSWYNEQFF.

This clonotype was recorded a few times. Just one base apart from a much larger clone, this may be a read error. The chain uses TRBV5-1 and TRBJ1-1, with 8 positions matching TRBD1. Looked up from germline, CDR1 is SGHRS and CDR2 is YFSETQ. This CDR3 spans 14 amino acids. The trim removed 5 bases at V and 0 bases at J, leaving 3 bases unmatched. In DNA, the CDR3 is TGCGCCAGCAGTCGGACAGGGATGAACACTGAAGCTTTCTTT. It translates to CASSRTGMNTEAFF.